This T cell receptor beta chain was captured by sequencing in a study of blood T cell repertoires in COVID-19. About the research overall: Whether acute or convalescent, the COVID-19 samples came from the United States, Italy and Spain. Sources were T cells, B-cell-depleted T cells, or PBMCs; the material itself was cDNA or gDNA.

CDR1 ENHRY and CDR2 SYGVKD come from the germline V gene. V was clipped by 5 bases and J by 5 bases; unmatched bases: 8. The CDR3 spans 15 residues. The protocol was immunoSEQ multiplex PCR, while the TCRdb copy is restricted to in-frame clones and leaves out a portion. The sample yields some 45,000 clones, roughly 80% seen once. The sample taken for sequencing was peripheral blood. This chain connects TRBV10-3 to TRBJ1-4; 7 bases fit TRBD1. The clonotype comes from a man between 65 and 79 years old with acute or convalescent COVID-19. The DNA for the CDR3 is TGTGCCATCAGTCCGGCCGGGACAGCAAATGAAAAACTGTTTTTT. Encoded protein: CAISPAGTANEKLFF.